What follows is one T cell receptor (beta chain) and its context. It lacks a known antigen. No much larger clonotype is one base removed from it; base qualities were not supplied. The source of the sample is a study of vaccination and CD4 T cells after COVID-19 (dated by TCRdb to 2021 to 2024). For the study in its entirety: SARS-CoV-2 positivity had been established in the convalescent patients by nasal swab PCR, and mild disease was recorded in roughly ten of these patients and severe disease in one. Six males and four females were included in the convalescent cohort, with two Hispanic individuals, seven Caucasians, two Asians and one multiracial person represented. Two doses of either the Pfizer-BioNTech BNT162b2 vaccine (n=8) or the Moderna mRNA-1273 vaccine (n=2) were administered to participants. Post-COVID blood samples from convalescent patients were collected a median of roughly 100 days after diagnosis, with a range of 35 to 161 days. Post-vaccine blood samples were obtained a median of about 70 days after the second vaccine dose, with a range of roughly 12 to 250 days. For stimulating the cultures, overlapping spike peptide pools were used, derived from SARS-CoV-2 as well as from the common cold coronaviruses HCoV-NL63, HCoV-OC43 and HCoV-229E. Control cultures received a CEFX viral epitope pool as the positive control, an HIV-1 Nef peptide pool as the negative control, or no peptide. The spike-specific CD4+ TCR repertoire was compared before and after mRNA vaccination in nine to ten COVID-19 convalescent patients and 4 infection-naive healthy vaccine recipients. Broad study findings and their caveats: The number of convalescent patients in the study was relatively small, and the study did not examine early timepoints following natural infection. Although the median number of SARS-CoV-2-reactive clonotypes went up from around 20 after infection to 30 to 45 after vaccination, the increase was not significant. Of the vaccine-specific clones in convalescent patients, 304 of 307, or nearly all, reacted only to SARS-CoV-2 spike and did not cross-react with common cold coronaviruses. Among the post-vaccine SARS-CoV-2-reactive clones in convalescent patients, a median 86.3% showed up only after vaccination, which suggests vaccine-specific priming.

The meaning of the sample's treatment or condition label: roughly 11-day PBMC culture with coronavirus spike peptide pools or control peptides (ViraFEST assay). The ViraFEST assay was used in the study, in which antigen-specific T cells were expanded with peptide pools and expanded clonotypes were subsequently identified by TCR sequencing. The convalescent patients' positive SARS-CoV-2 PCR tests fell between March and December 2020, which was before the Alpha, Beta and Delta variants emerged in the United States. Each well held around 2 million PBMCs cultured in IMDM containing about 5% human AB serum and approximately 9.4 IU/ml IL-2, with roughly 10 ug/ml peptide pools added. On days 3 and 7, half of the culture medium was replaced with fresh IL-2-containing medium. After 10 days of culture, CD4+ T cells were isolated by negative selection with the EasySep CD4+ T cell isolation kit. PBMCs were separated from whole blood using Ficoll-Paque Plus gradient centrifugation and then either used fresh or cryopreserved at -140C. Culture conditions were generally each tested in triplicate wells.

The library relied on PCR. At the Johns Hopkins FTIC core, DNA from the cultured CD4+ T cells underwent TCR sequencing with the Oncomine TCR Beta short-read assay. The QIAamp micro DNA kit was used to extract genomic DNA from the cultured CD4+ T cells. Oncomine TCR Beta libraries made from cultured CD4+ T cells were pooled using unique dual indexes and sequenced on an Illumina iSeq 100. The source study handled its data this way. Non-productive sequences were removed, and CDR3s not starting with C, not ending with F or W, or shorter than 7 amino acids were discarded. Antigen-specific clonotypes were identified with the MANAFEST web application by comparing peptide-stimulated wells with reference and other culture wells. To be called positive, a clone needed an FDR below 0.05, an odds ratio above 5, and a productive frequency above 0.1% in at least two of three replicate wells. Clonotypes that were significantly expanded in both SARS-CoV-2 spike wells and at least one common cold coronavirus spike condition were defined as cross-reactive. Levenshtein distances (stringdist) and unrooted phylogenetic trees (ape) in R version 3.6.1 were used to assess CDR3 homology. The public reads were reanalyzed by TCRdb: fastp trimming at Q25, MiXCR alignment, in-frame beta chains only. When rows share a CDR3 protein, they turn into one entry using the most common DNA and genes. Here the V and J calls rest on TCRdb's processing, not on the authors' analysis. The sample contains just over 15,000 distinct CDR3 sequences, about half of them found a single time. The ten largest clones take up more than 15% of the sample.

The sequencing used CD4+ T cells from blood, cultured in vitro, collected before SARS-CoV-2 vaccination. The source of this sequence is a human donor who had recovered from COVID-19.

Read as DNA, the sequence is TGTGCCAGCAGTTCAGAAACTAGCGGGAGGTCCTACGAGCAGTACTTC. It is translated as CASSSETSGRSYEQYF. The sequence joins TRBV28 to TRBJ2-7; TRBD2 matches 12 bases in the middle. From the cysteine up to the phenylalanine, the CDR3 has a length of 16 residues. Only CDR3 DNA is held: 48 bases, read in frame from base 1. According to the germline V gene, CDR1 reads MDHEN and CDR2 reads SYDVKM. Germline trimming: 4 bases from V, 1 base from J; junction bases outside gene matches: 5.